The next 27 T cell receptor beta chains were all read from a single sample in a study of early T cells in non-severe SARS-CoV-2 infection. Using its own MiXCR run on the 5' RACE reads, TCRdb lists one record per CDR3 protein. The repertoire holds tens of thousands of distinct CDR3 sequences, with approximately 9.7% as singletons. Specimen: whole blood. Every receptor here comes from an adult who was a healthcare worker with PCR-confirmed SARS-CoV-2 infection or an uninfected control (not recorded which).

This chain's CDR3 is CASSFTGTNFVGYTF. The CDR3 DNA reads TGTGCCAGCAGTTTTACCGGGACCAACTTTGTGGGCTACACCTTC. The chain combines TRBV6-6 with TRBJ1-2; weak D call: TRBD1 (5 bases). V was clipped by 4 bases and J by 8 bases, with 20 bases between them. Germline CDR1 and CDR2: MNHNY and SVGAGI (reference sequence). CDR3 length equals 15 residues.

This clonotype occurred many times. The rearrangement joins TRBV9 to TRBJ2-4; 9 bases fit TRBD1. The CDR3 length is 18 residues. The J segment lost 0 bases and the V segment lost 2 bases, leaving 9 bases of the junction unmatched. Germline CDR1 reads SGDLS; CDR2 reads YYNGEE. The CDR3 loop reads CASSVSTGTGIAKNIQYF. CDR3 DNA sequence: TGTGCCAGCAGCGTCTCGACCGGGACAGGGATAGCCAAAAACATTCAGTACTTC.

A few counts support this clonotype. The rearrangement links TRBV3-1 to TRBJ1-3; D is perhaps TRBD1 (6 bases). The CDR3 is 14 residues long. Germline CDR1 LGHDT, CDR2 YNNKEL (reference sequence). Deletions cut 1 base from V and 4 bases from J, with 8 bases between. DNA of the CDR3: TGTGCCAGCAGCCAAGTCGGGACAGGAAACACCATATATTTT. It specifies CASSQVGTGNTIYF.

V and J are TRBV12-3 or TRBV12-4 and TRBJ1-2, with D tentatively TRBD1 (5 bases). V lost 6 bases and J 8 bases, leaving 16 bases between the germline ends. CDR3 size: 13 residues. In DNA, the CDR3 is TGTGCCAGCAGCCCTCCTCTTTGGGGGGGCTACACCTTC. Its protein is CASSPPLWGGYTF.

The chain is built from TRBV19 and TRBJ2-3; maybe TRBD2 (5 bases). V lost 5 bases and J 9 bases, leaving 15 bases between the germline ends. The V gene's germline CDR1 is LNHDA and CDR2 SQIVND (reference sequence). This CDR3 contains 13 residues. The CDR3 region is CASSSTLGATQYF. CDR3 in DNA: TGTGCCAGTAGTTCAACTTTGGGAGCCACGCAGTATTTT.

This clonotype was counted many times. DNA for the CDR3: TGTGCCAGCAGCTTAGCTTCGGGGGTCGAAAAACTGTTTTTT. Amino acid sequence: CASSLASGVEKLFF. V and J are TRBV7-6 and TRBJ1-4, with D perhaps matching TRBD1 (5 bases). The CDR3 spans 14 residues. Looked up from germline, CDR1 is SGHVS and CDR2 is FNYEAQ. Trimming shortened V by 0 bases and J by 8 bases, and 10 bases separated the two germline ends.

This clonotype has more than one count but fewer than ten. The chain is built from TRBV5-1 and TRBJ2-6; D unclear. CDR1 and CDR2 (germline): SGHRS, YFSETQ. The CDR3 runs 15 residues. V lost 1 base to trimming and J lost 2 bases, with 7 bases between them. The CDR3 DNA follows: TGCGCCAGCAGCTTGAGAACAACTGGGGCCAACGTCCTGACTTTC. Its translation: CASSLRTTGANVLTF.

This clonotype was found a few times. The DNA for the CDR3 is TGTGCCAGCAGTTTCTCCGGGGGCCAGTACTTC. Translation: CASSFSGGQYF. V usage is TRBV6-5 and J usage is TRBJ2-5; possible D gene TRBD2, 6 bases. Trimming took 4 bases from V and 10 from J, leaving 10 bases between them. Per germline, CDR1 MNHEY and CDR2 SVGAGI. This CDR3 is 11 amino acids long.

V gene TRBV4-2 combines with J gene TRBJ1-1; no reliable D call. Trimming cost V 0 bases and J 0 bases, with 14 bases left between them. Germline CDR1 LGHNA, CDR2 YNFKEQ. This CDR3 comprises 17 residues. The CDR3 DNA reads TGTGCCAGCAGCCAAGATGAAGGAGGAGGGCTGAACACTGAAGCTTTCTTT. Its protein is CASSQDEGGGLNTEAFF.

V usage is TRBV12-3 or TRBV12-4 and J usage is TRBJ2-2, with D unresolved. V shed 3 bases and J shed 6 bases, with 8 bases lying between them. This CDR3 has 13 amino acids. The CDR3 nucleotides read TGTGCCAGCAGTTTTGAGTCAGCCGGGGAGCTGTTTTTT. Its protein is CASSFESAGELFF.

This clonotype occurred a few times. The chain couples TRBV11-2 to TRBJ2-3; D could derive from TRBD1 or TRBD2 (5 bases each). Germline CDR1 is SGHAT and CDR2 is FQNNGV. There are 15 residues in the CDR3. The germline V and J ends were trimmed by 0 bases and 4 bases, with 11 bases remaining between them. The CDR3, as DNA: TGTGCCAGCAGCTTAGATGGGGGTAGTCCAGATACGCAGTATTTT. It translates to CASSLDGGSPDTQYF.

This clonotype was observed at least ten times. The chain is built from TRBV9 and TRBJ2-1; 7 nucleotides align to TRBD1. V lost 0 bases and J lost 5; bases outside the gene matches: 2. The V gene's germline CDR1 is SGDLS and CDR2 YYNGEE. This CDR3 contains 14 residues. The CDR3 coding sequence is TGTGCCAGCAGCGTAGAGGGACAGAACAATGAGCAGTTCTTC. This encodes CASSVEGQNNEQFF. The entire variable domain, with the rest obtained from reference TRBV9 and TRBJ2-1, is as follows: DSGVTQTPKHLITATGQRVTLRCSPRSGDLSVYWYQQSLDQGLQFLIQYYNGEERAKGNILERFSAQQFPDLHSELNLSSLELGDSALYFCASSVEGQNNEQFFGPGTRLTVL.

CDR3 sequence (DNA): TGTGCCATCAGTGCAAGCAATCAGCCCCAGCATTTT. Translation: CAISASNQPQHF. The rearrangement uses TRBV10-3 and TRBJ1-5, with D uncertain. CDR3 length: 12 amino acids. V was cut by 4 bases and J by 1 base, with 2 bases left in between. Germline V gives CDR1 ENHRY, CDR2 SYGVKD.

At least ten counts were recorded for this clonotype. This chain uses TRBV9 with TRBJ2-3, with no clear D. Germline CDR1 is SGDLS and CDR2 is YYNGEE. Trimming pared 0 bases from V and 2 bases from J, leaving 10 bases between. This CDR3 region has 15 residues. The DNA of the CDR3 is TGTGCCAGCAGCGTAGAGGGTGCTTCCACAGATACGCAGTATTTT. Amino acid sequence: CASSVEGASTDTQYF.

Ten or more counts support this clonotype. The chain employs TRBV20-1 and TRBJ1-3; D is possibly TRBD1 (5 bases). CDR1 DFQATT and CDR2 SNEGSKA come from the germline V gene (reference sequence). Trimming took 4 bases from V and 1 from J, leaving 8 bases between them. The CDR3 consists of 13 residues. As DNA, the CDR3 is TGCAGTGCTACGTCAGGGTCTGGAAACACCATATATTTT. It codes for CSATSGSGNTIYF.

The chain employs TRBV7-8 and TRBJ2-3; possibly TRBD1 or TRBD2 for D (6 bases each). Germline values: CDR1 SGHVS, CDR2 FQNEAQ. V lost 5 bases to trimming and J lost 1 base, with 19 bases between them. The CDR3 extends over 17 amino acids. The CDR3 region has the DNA TGTGCCAGCAGCCTGCTAAGGGGGGACCTCGGCACAGATACGCAGTATTTT. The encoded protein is CASSLLRGDLGTDTQYF.

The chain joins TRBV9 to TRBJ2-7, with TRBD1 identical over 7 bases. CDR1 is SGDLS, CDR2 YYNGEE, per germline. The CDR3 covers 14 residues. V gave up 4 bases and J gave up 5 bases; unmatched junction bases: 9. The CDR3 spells CASSPGQVSDEQYF. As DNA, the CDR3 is TGTGCCAGCAGCCCAGGACAGGTCTCGGACGAGCAGTACTTC.

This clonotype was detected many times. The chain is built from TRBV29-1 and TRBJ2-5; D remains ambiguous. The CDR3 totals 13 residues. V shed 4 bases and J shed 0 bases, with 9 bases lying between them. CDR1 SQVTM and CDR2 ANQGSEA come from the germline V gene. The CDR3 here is CSVGTPYQETQYF. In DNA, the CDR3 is TGCAGCGTTGGTACCCCTTACCAAGAGACCCAGTACTTC.

The CDR3 sequence: CASSSYRTDGYTF. The CDR3 DNA sequence: TGTGCCAGCAGCTCCTATAGGACGGATGGCTACACCTTC. V is TRBV7-6 and J is TRBJ1-2; no clear D. Germline V gene sequence: CDR1 SGHVS, CDR2 FNYEAQ. V dropped 4 bases and J dropped 6 bases, with 12 bases sitting between them. This CDR3 has 13 amino acids.

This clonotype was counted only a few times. CDR3 protein: CASSSSGADGYTF. CDR3 DNA sequence: TGCGCCAGCAGCTCTTCCGGGGCTGACGGCTACACCTTC. This chain uses TRBV5-1 with TRBJ1-2, with D perhaps matching TRBD1 (5 bases). This CDR3 region has 13 residues. V gave up 3 bases and J gave up 8 bases, with 14 bases separating them. CDR1 and CDR2 from the germline V gene are SGHRS and YFSETQ.

CDR3 sequence (DNA): TGTGCCAGCAGCCAGGGATCCCGTGAAAAACTGTTTTTT. Its protein is CASSQGSREKLFF. V usage is TRBV14 and J usage is TRBJ1-4, with D unclear. V dropped 3 bases and J dropped 7 bases, with 9 bases sitting between them. CDR3 length: 13 amino acids. Per the germline V gene, CDR1 is SGHDN and CDR2 is FVKESK.

The DNA for the CDR3 is TGTGCCAGTAACCTGGACAGGAGTTATAGCAATCAGCCCCAGCATTTT. As protein: CASNLDRSYSNQPQHF. V gene TRBV19 combines with J gene TRBJ1-5; 7 bases align to TRBD1. This CDR3 comprises 16 residues. V shed 7 bases and J 0 bases; nucleotides not matched to a gene: 9. Per the germline V gene, CDR1 is LNHDA and CDR2 is SQIVND (reference sequence). The full variable domain, in which reference TRBV19 and TRBJ1-5 provide the parts outside the CDR3, is DGGITQSPKYLFRKEGQNVTLSCEQNLNHDAMYWYRQDPGQGLRLIYYSQIVNDFQKGDIAEGYSVSREKKESFPLTVTSAQKNPTAFYLCASNLDRSYSNQPQHFGDGTRLSIL.

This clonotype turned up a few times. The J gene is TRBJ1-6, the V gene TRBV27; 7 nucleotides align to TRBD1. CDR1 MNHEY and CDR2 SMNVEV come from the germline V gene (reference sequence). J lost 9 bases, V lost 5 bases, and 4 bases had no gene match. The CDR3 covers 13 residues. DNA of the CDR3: TGTGCCAGCAGTAACAGGGGAGGTTCACCCCTCCACTTT. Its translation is CASSNRGGSPLHF.

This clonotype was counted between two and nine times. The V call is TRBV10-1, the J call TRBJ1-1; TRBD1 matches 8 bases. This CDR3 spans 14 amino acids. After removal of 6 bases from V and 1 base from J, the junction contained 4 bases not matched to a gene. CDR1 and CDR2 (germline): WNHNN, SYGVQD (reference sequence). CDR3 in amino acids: CASSMGQANTEAFF. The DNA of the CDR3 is TGCGCCAGCAGCATGGGACAGGCGAACACTGAAGCTTTCTTT.

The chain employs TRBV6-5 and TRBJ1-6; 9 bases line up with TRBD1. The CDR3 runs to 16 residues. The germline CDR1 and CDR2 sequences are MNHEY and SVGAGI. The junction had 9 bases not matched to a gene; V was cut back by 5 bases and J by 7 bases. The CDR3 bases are TGTGCCAGCAGTCCCGCACCGGGACAGGGCAATTCACCCCTCCACTTT. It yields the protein CASSPAPGQGNSPLHF.

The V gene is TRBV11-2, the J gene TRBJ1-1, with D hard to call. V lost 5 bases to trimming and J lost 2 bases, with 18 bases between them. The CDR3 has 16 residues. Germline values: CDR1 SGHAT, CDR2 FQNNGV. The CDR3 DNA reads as TGTGCCAGCAGCCGCTTCTGGTTTTTAGGAAACACTGAAGCTTTCTTT. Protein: CASSRFWFLGNTEAFF.

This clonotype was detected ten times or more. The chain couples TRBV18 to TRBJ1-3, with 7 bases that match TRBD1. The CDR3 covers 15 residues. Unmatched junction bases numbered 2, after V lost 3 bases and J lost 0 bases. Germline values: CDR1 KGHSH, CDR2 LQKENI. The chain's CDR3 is CASSPGQFSGNTIYF. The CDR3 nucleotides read TGTGCCAGCTCACCGGGACAGTTCTCTGGAAACACCATATATTTT.